Shown below are 23 T cell receptor beta chains from a single sample sequenced in a study of blood T cell repertoires in COVID-19. The data were produced by immunoSEQ multiplex PCR, yet TCRdb's version contains in-frame clones alone and is incomplete. The table includes approximately 75,000 clones, under 80% detected once. Input material: peripheral blood. Source of these receptors: a human donor with acute or convalescent COVID-19. The donor label of this sample is uncertain.

CDR3 sequence (DNA): TGTGCCAGCAGCCAGCGGACAGGCGAAGCCAATCAGCCCCAGCATTTT. Its protein is CASSQRTGEANQPQHF. The chain has TRBV5-5 and TRBJ1-5; TRBD1 aligns across 7 bases. Germline V CDR1 and CDR2: SGHKS, YYEKEE (reference sequence). V gave up 4 bases and J gave up 3 bases; unmatched junction bases: 10. The CDR3 length is 16 residues.

The CDR3 DNA follows: TGTGCTAGTGGCCTTAACACTGAAGCTTTCTTT. Translation: CASGLNTEAFF. The chain uses TRBV12-5 and TRBJ1-1, with unresolved D. Trimming took off 6 bases at V and 2 bases at J, with 4 bases between the two ends. Germline V gene sequence: CDR1 LGHNT, CDR2 FRNRAP. The length of the CDR3 is 11 residues. Looking up the rest from reference TRBV12-5 and TRBJ1-1 gives the full variable domain: DARVTQTPRHKVTEMGQEVTMRCQPILGHNTVFWYRQTMMQGLELLAYFRNRAPLDDSGMPKDRFSAEMPDATLATLKIQPSEPRDSAVYFCASGLNTEAFFGQGTRLTVV.

This sequence joins TRBV2 and TRBJ2-1; 8 nucleotides agree with TRBD2. Germline loops: CDR1 SNHLY, CDR2 FYNNEI. This CDR3 has 16 amino acids. V trimming: 4 bases; J trimming: 1 base; junction bases outside the gene matches: 6. CDR3 sequence (DNA): TGTGCCAGCAGTGCGGAGCGGGGGTGGTCCTACAATGAGCAGTTCTTC. Its protein product is CASSAERGWSYNEQFF.

This clone was recorded once. The chain carries TRBV20-1 and TRBJ1-5, with TRBD1 matching 7 bases. CDR1 and CDR2 from the germline V gene are DFQATT and SNEGSKA (reference sequence). CDR3 length: 15 amino acids. After removal of 5 bases from V and 4 bases from J, the junction contained 11 bases not matched to a gene. This CDR3 reads CSARAGTVENQPQHF. The CDR3 DNA sequence: TGCAGTGCTCGTGCGGGGACAGTTGAAAATCAGCCCCAGCATTTT.

The chain combines TRBV29-1 with TRBJ2-3; 8 bases are shared with TRBD2. This CDR3 has 14 amino acids. Germline lookup yields CDR1 SQVTM and CDR2 ANQGSEA. Trimming cost V 7 bases and J 0 bases; bases outside gene matches: 6. CDR3 in amino acids: CSAVTSASTDTQYF. The CDR3 region has the DNA TGCAGCGCCGTGACTAGCGCGAGCACAGATACGCAGTATTTT.

The V and J genes are TRBV7-9 and TRBJ2-1; 7 positions agree with TRBD1. The junction had 18 bases not matched to a gene; V was cut back by 5 bases and J by 8 bases. There are 17 residues in the CDR3. Germline CDR1 and CDR2: SEHNR and FQNEAQ (reference sequence). The CDR3, as DNA: TGTGCCAGCAGCGGGACACGAGGGCCGACAGGGTTGGATGAGCAGTTCTTC. This sequence encodes CASSGTRGPTGLDEQFF.

The V and J genes are TRBV10-3 and TRBJ1-1; tentatively, D is TRBD1 (6 bases). Trimming took off 0 bases at V and 10 bases at J, with 12 bases between the two ends. The CDR3 covers 13 residues. Germline-derived CDR1 and CDR2 are ENHRY and SYGVKD. The CDR3 DNA follows: TGTGCCATCAGTGAGTCTACAGGGTTGGGAGCTTTCTTT. It translates to CAISESTGLGAFF.

The V call is TRBV6-2 or TRBV6-3, the J call TRBJ2-1; TRBD2 aligns across 8 bases. Losses at the gene ends were 4 bases for V and 4 bases for J; bases not matched to a gene: 6. The CDR3 has 15 residues. Per the germline V gene, CDR1 is MNHEY and CDR2 is SVGEGT. The CDR3 nucleotides are TGTGCCAGCAGTTCACTGGGCGGGGGGTACAATGAGCAGTTCTTC. This translates into CASSSLGGGYNEQFF.

The chain recombines TRBV25-1 with TRBJ1-4; the D is unclear. V was pared by 8 bases and J by 5 bases, with 15 bases between. CDR3 size: 14 residues. Per germline, CDR1 MGHDK and CDR2 SYGVNS. This chain's CDR3 is CASLQSGVNEKLFF. The CDR3 bases are TGTGCCAGCCTCCAGTCGGGAGTAAATGAAAAACTGTTTTTT.

This sequence joins TRBV6-2 or TRBV6-3 and TRBJ1-4; unclear D gene. V was pared by 2 bases and J by 0 bases, with 16 bases between. Germline CDR1 MNHEY, CDR2 SVGEGT. This CDR3 has 18 amino acids. This CDR3 is CASSYNGNDRATNEKLFF. CDR3 DNA: TGTGCCAGCAGTTACAACGGGAATGACCGTGCAACTAATGAAAAACTGTTTTTT.

The chain combines TRBV10-3 with TRBJ1-2; the match to TRBD1 covers 11 bases. The junction had 3 bases not matched to a gene; V was cut back by 6 bases and J by 3 bases. Germline V lookup: CDR1 ENHRY, CDR2 SYGVKD. The CDR3 has 14 amino acids. For the CDR3, the DNA is TGTGCCATCAGCGGACAGGGGGCACACTATGGCTACACCTTC. It yields the protein CAISGQGAHYGYTF.

This chain connects TRBV5-1 to TRBJ2-1, with 10 bases that match TRBD2. V lost 0 bases and J lost 1; bases outside the gene matches: 4. The germline V gene has CDR1 SGHRS and CDR2 YFSETQ. The CDR3 sequence is 17 residues long. The CDR3 region has the DNA TGCGCCAGCAGCTTGGCTAGCGGGGGACGATCCTACAATGAGCAGTTCTTC. Translated, it gives CASSLASGGRSYNEQFF.

This clone was recorded a few times. The V and J genes are TRBV7-2 and TRBJ2-2, with a tentative D call TRBD2 (6 bases). The CDR3 extends over 16 amino acids. V shed 5 bases and J shed 4 bases, with 17 bases lying between them. Germline CDR1 and CDR2: SGHTA and FQGNSA. CDR3 sequence reads: CASSRSAGKSTGELFF. CDR3 in DNA: TGTGCCAGCAGCCGTAGTGCGGGGAAGAGCACCGGGGAGCTGTTTTTT.

The rearrangement joins TRBV18 to TRBJ2-2; no firm D call. This CDR3 region has 12 residues. Germline V gives CDR1 KGHSH, CDR2 LQKENI. V gave up 6 bases and J gave up 5 bases, with 7 bases separating them. This CDR3 reads CASSLRTGELFF. The CDR3, as DNA: TGTGCCAGCTCCCTGCGGACCGGGGAGCTGTTTTTT. Full variable domain (outside the CDR3, taken from reference TRBV18 and TRBJ2-2): NAGVMQNPRHLVRRRGQEARLRCSPMKGHSHVYWYRQLPEEGLKFMVYLQKENIIDESGMPKERFSAEFPKEGPSILRIQQVVRGDSAAYFCASSLRTGELFFGEGSRLTVL.

This clone was seen ten or more times. One end of the junction varies from germline; a read error may be responsible. This chain uses TRBV3-1 (or the pseudogene TRBV3-2) with TRBJ1-6, with D unresolved. Germline CDR1 LGHDT, CDR2 YNNKEL (reference sequence). The CDR3 loop spans 12 amino acids. CDR3 loop: CASSQDKSPLHF. CDR3 sequence (DNA): TGTGCCAGCAGCCAAGATAAATCACCCCTCCACTTT.

The chain recombines TRBV19 with TRBJ1-1; 10 bases align to TRBD1. The CDR3 spans 15 residues. Germline V gene sequence: CDR1 LNHDA, CDR2 SQIVND (reference sequence). The V gene end was trimmed by 6 bases and the J gene end by 2 bases; junction bases not matched to a gene: 6. CDR3 sequence reads: CASSPGQGINTEAFF. CDR3 sequence (DNA): TGTGCCAGTAGCCCGGGACAGGGGATCAACACTGAAGCTTTCTTT.

In this sample, this clone turned up a few times. The chain carries TRBV7-6 and TRBJ1-4, with a possible D match to TRBD1 (6 bases). V shed 5 bases and J shed 5 bases, with 15 bases lying between them. Germline V gene sequence: CDR1 SGHVS, CDR2 FNYEAQ. The CDR3 length is 15 residues. The CDR3 sequence is CASSRRGGVNEKLFF. The CDR3 DNA reads TGTGCCAGCAGCCGCCGTGGGGGCGTAAATGAAAAACTGTTTTTT.

CDR3 bases: TGCGCCAGCAGCCAAGTACTAGCGGGAGGGCTGTTCTACAATGAGCAGTTCTTC. It yields the protein CASSQVLAGGLFYNEQFF. This chain uses TRBV4-1 with TRBJ2-1; 13 nucleotides align to TRBD2. The CDR3 is 18 residues long. J lost 3 bases, V lost 1 base, and 6 bases had no gene match. Germline assignment: CDR1 MGHRA and CDR2 YSYEKL.

The J gene is TRBJ1-5, the V gene TRBV3-1 (or the pseudogene TRBV3-2); D is uncertain. The germline V and J ends were trimmed by 5 bases and 2 bases, with 13 bases remaining between them. Germline values: CDR1 LGHDT, CDR2 YNNKEL (reference sequence). The CDR3 runs 15 residues. In nucleotides, the CDR3 is TGTGCCAGCAGCAATGGAGTCGCTGGCAATCAGCCCCAGCATTTT. Amino acids: CASSNGVAGNQPQHF.

The chain uses TRBV6-5 and TRBJ1-2, with a weak D call TRBD1 (5 bases). CDR3 length: 11 residues. In germline, CDR1 is MNHEY, CDR2 SVGAGI. Between the trimmed V and J ends, which lost 2 bases and 8 bases, there was a span of 6 bases. This CDR3 reads CASSYRGGYTF. The CDR3, as DNA: TGTGCCAGCAGTTACAGGGGCGGCTACACCTTC.

The gene calls are TRBV5-4 and TRBJ2-1; D call uncertain. CDR1 is SGHNT and CDR2 is YYREEE in the germline V gene (reference sequence). The length of the CDR3 is 11 residues. V dropped 0 bases and J dropped 10 bases, with 5 bases sitting between them. The CDR3 DNA reads TGTGCCAGCAGCTTGGAGGAGGAGCAGTTCTTC. Residues: CASSLEEEQFF. The full variable domain, in which reference TRBV5-4 and TRBJ2-1 provide the parts outside the CDR3, is ETGVTQSPTHLIKTRGQQVTLRCSSQSGHNTVSWYQQALGQGPQFIFQYYREEENGRGNFPPRFSGLQFPNYSSELNVNALELDDSALYLCASSLEEEQFFGPGTRLTVL.

The CDR3 DNA reads as TGCGCCAGCAGCTCCCGACAAAGAGTGGGACAGGGGCCGAATTCACCCCTCCACTTT. It yields the protein CASSSRQRVGQGPNSPLHF. The J gene is TRBJ1-6, the V gene TRBV5-1; the match to TRBD1 covers 10 bases. The germline V gene has CDR1 SGHRS and CDR2 YFSETQ. After removal of 3 bases from V and 7 bases from J, the junction contained 16 bases not matched to a gene. The CDR3 consists of 19 residues.

The J gene is TRBJ2-3, the V gene TRBV10-1; 9 nucleotides agree with TRBD1. Trimming removed 6 bases from V and 2 bases from J; junction bases left unmatched: 6. CDR1 is WNHNN, CDR2 SYGVQD, per germline (reference sequence). This CDR3 is built from 15 residues. The CDR3 sequence is CASSPGTGTTDTQYF. CDR3 nucleotide sequence: TGCGCCAGCAGCCCTGGGACAGGGACCACAGATACGCAGTATTTT.